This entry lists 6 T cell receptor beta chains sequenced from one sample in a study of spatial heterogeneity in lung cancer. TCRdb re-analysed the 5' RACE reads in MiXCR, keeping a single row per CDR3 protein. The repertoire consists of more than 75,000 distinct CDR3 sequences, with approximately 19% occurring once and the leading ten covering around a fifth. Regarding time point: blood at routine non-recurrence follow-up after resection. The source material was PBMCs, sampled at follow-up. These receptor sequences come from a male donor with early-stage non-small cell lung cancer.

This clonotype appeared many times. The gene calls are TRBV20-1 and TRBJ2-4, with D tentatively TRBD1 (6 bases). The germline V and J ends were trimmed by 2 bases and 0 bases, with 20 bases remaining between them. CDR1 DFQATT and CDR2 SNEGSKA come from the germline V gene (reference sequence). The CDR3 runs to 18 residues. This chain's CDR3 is CSARPPKGERVAKNIQYF. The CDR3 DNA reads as TGCAGTGCTAGACCCCCCAAGGGGGAAAGGGTAGCCAAAAACATTCAGTACTTC.

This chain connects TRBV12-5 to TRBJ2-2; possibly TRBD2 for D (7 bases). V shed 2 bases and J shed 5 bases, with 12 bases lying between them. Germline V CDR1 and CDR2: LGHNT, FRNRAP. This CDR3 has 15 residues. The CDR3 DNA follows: TGTGCTAGTGGTTTGACGGGGGGCTTAACCGGGGAGCTGTTTTTT. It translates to CASGLTGGLTGELFF.

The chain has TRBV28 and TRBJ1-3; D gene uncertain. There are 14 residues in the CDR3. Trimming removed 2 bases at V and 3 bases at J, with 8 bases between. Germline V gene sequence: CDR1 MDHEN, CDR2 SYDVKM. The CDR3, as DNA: TGTGCCAGCAGTTTACGGGCCGGTGGAAACACCATATATTTT. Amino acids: CASSLRAGGNTIYF.

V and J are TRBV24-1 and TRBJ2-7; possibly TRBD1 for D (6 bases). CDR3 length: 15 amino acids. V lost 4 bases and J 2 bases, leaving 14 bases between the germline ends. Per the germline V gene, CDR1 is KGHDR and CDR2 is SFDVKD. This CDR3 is CATSDGRTVPYEQYF. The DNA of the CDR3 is TGTGCCACCAGTGACGGTCGGACAGTTCCCTACGAGCAGTACTTC.

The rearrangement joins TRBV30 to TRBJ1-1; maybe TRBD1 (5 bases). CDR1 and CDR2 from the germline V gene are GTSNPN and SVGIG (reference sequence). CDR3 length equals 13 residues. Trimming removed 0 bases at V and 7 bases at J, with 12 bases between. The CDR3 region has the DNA TGTGCCTGGAGTGTAGGGGCTCAAAGTGAAGCTTTCTTT. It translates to CAWSVGAQSEAFF.

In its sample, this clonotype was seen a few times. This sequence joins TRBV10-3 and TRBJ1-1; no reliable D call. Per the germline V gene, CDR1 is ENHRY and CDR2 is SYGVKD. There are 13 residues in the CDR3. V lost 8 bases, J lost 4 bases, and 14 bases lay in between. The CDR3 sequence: CAIGVGGSTEAFF. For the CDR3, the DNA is TGTGCCATCGGGGTTGGAGGAAGCACTGAAGCTTTCTTT.